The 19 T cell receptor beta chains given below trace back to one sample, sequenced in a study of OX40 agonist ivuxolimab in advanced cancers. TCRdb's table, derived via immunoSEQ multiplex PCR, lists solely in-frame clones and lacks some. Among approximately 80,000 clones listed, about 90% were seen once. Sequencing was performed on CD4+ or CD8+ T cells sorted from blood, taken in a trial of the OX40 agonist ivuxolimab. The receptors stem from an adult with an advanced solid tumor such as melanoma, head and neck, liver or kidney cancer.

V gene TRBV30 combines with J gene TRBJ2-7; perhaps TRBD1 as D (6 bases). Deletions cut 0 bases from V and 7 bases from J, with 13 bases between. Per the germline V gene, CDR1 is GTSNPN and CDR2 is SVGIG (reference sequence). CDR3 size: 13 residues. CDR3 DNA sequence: TGTGCCTGGAGTGTTGGGGGCGGCGGGGAGCAGTACTTC. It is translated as CAWSVGGGGEQYF.

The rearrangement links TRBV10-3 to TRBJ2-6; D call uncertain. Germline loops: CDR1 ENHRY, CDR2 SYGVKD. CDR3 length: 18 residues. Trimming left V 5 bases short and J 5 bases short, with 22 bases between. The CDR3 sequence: CAISRKPVVQSRANVLTF. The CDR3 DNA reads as TGTGCCATCAGTAGGAAACCTGTAGTACAAAGTCGGGCCAACGTCCTGACTTTC.

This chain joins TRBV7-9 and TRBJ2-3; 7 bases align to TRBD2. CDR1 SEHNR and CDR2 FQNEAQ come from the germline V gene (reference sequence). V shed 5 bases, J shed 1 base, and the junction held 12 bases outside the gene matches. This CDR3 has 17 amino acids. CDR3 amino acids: CASSAARGRVGTDTQYF. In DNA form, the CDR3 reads TGTGCCAGCAGCGCCGCCCGCGGGAGAGTGGGCACAGATACGCAGTATTTT.

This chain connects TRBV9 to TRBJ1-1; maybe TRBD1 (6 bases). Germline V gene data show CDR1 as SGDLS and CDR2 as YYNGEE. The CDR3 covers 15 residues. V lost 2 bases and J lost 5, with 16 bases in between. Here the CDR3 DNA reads TGTGCCAGCAGCGTCGGACAGACCCCGGGGACTGAAGCTTTCTTT. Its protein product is CASSVGQTPGTEAFF. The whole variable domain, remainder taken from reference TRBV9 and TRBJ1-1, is DSGVTQTPKHLITATGQRVTLRCSPRSGDLSVYWYQQSLDQGLQFLIQYYNGEERAKGNILERFSAQQFPDLHSELNLSSLELGDSALYFCASSVGQTPGTEAFFGQGTRLTVV.

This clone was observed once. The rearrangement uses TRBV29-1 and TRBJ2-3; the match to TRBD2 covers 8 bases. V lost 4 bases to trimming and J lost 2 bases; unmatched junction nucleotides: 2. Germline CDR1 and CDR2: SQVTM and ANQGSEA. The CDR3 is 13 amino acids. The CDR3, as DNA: TGCAGCGTTGTACTAGCGGTCACAGATACGCAGTATTTT. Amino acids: CSVVLAVTDTQYF.

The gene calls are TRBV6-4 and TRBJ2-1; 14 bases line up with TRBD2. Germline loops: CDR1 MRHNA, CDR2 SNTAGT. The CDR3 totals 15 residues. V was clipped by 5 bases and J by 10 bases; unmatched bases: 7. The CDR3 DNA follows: TGTGCCAGCAGTCGACTAGCGGGGGGGCCGGGAGAGCAGTTCTTC. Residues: CASSRLAGGPGEQFF.

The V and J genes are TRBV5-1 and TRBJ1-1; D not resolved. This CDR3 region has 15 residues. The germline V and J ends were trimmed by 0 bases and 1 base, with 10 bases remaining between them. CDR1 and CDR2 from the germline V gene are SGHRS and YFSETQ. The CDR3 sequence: CASSLVGHPNTEAFF. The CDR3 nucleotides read TGCGCCAGCAGCTTGGTAGGCCACCCGAACACTGAAGCTTTCTTT.

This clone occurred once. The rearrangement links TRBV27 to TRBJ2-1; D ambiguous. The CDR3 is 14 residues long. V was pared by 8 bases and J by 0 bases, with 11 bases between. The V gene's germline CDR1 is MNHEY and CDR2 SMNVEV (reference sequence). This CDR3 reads CASVKTLSYNEQFF. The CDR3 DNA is TGTGCCAGCGTAAAGACTCTCTCCTACAATGAGCAGTTCTTC.

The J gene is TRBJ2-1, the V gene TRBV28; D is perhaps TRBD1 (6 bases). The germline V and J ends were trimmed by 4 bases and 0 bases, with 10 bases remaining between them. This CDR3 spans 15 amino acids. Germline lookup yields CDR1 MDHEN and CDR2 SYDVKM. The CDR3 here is CASSWTASSYNEQFF. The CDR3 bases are TGTGCCAGCAGTTGGACAGCGAGCTCCTACAATGAGCAGTTCTTC.

The CDR3 sequence: CAWTLAVYNEQFF. The CDR3 region has the DNA TGTGCCTGGACCCTAGCGGTCTACAATGAGCAGTTCTTC. The chain recombines TRBV30 with TRBJ2-1; 7 nucleotides agree with TRBD2. With 4 bases clipped from V and 3 bases from J, the junction kept 3 bases outside the gene matches. This CDR3 has 13 residues. The V gene's germline CDR1 is GTSNPN and CDR2 SVGIG (reference sequence).

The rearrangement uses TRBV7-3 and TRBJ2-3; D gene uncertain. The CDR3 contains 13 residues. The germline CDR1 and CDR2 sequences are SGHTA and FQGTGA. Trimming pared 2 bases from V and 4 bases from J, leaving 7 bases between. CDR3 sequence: CASSLHGADTQYF. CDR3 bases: TGTGCCAGCAGCTTACATGGGGCAGATACGCAGTATTTT.

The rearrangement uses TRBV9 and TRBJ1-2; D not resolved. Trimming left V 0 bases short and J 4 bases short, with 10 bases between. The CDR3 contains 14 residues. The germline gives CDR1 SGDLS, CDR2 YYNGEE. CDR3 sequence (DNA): TGTGCCAGCAGCGTAGAGCCGGGTGGCTATGGCTACACCTTC. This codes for CASSVEPGGYGYTF.

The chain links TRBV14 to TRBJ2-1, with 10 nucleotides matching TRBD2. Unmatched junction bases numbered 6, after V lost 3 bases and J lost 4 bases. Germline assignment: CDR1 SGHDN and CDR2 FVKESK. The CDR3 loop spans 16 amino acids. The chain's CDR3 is CASSHSGLAVYNEQFF. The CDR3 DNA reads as TGTGCCAGCAGCCATTCAGGACTAGCGGTTTACAATGAGCAGTTCTTC.

The CDR3 DNA sequence: TGCGCCAGCAGCCACGGTAGCGGGGACATCAGCAGCTCCTACAATGAGCAGTTCTTC. Translated, it gives CASSHGSGDISSSYNEQFF. The V call is TRBV4-3, the J call TRBJ2-1; 8 bases agree with TRBD2. This CDR3 region has 19 residues. V lost 3 bases to trimming and J lost 0 bases; unmatched junction nucleotides: 13. Germline V gene data show CDR1 as LGHNA and CDR2 as YSLEER.

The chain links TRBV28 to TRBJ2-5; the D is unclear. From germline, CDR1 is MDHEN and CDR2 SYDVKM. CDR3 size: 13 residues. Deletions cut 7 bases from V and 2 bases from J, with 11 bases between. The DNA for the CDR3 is TGTGCCAGCACTCCAGGAGATCAAGAGACCCAGTACTTC. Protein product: CASTPGDQETQYF.

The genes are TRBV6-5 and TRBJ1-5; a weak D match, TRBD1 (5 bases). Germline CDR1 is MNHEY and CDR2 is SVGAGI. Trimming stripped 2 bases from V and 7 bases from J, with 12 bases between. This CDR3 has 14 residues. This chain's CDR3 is CASSYMAGRQPQHF. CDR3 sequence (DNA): TGTGCCAGCAGTTACATGGCAGGGCGGCAGCCCCAGCATTTT.

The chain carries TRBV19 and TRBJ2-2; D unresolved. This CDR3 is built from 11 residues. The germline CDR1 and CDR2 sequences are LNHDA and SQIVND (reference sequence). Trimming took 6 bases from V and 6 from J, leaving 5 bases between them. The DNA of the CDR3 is TGTGCCAGTAGCCTGCCCGGGGAGCTGTTTTTT. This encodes CASSLPGELFF. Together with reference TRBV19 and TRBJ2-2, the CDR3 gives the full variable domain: DGGITQSPKYLFRKEGQNVTLSCEQNLNHDAMYWYRQDPGQGLRLIYYSQIVNDFQKGDIAEGYSVSREKKESFPLTVTSAQKNPTAFYLCASSLPGELFFGEGSRLTVL.

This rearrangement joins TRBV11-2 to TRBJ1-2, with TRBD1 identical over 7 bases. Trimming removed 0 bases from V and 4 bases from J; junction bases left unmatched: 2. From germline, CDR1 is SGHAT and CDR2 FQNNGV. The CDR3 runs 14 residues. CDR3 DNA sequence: TGTGCCAGCAGCTTAGATGGGACAGCCTATGGCTACACCTTC. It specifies CASSLDGTAYGYTF.

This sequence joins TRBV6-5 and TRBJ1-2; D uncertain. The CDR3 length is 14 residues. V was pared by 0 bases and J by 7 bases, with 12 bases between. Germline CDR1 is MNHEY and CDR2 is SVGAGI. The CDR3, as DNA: TGTGCCAGCAGTTACTCAGGGTACGCGTCTGGCTACACCTTC. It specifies CASSYSGYASGYTF.